This TCR beta chain was documented in a study of identical twins. A universal primer site arose from template switching, and cDNA bore unique molecular identifiers. One entry per CDR3 protein results from TCRdb running MiXCR on the 5' RACE reads. The sample lists 550,000 to 700,000 distinct CDR3 sequences, roughly 9.9% occurring once. Trimming removed 3 bases from V and 2 bases from J, with 11 bases in between. Germline lookup yields CDR1 DFQATT and CDR2 SNEGSKA (reference sequence). The length of the CDR3 is 14 residues. Study-wide results and limits: Twins' excess sharing was less marked for out-of-frame beta sequences. A lower insertion count was a feature of abundant cord blood beta clonotypes, with no such feature in memory repertoires. There was an excess of low generation probability in the out-of-frame alpha sequences that twins shared.

This clonotype was counted at least ten times. Its antigen is unidentified. A further study also used this sample, focusing on yellow fever vaccine responses in identical twins.

The clonotype originates from a woman aged 18-29 years in good health. Sequenced sample: PBMCs. The V and J genes are TRBV20-1 and TRBJ2-1, with TRBD2 as a possible D gene (5 bases). The CDR3 is CSASGEQAYNEQFF. The CDR3 bases are TGCAGTGCTAGTGGGGAGCAGGCCTACAATGAGCAGTTCTTC.